Sequencing of this TCR beta chain was carried out in a study of shared clonotypes between healthy human individuals. The repertoire was sequenced with immunoSEQ multiplex PCR; TCRdb's copy has only in-frame clones and lacks some. The sample carries about 1 million clones, about 80% recorded once. Trimming took off 3 bases at V and 10 bases at J, with 21 bases between the two ends. CDR3 length equals 15 residues. The germline gives CDR1 ENHRY, CDR2 SYGVKD. There are a few counts of this clone. The chain is built from TRBV10-3 and TRBJ1-1; D perhaps matches TRBD1 (5 bases). The TCR sequence derives from a man aged 18 to 35 in good health. The source material was memory CD4+ T cells sorted from blood. Subset denoted: CD45RA-negative fraction. CDR3 protein: CAISDPGALERGAFF. CDR3 coding DNA: TGTGCCATCAGTGACCCCGGGGCCTTGGAGAGGGGAGCTTTCTTT.